Listed below are T cell receptor beta chains from one sample, sequenced in a study of T cell responses to AZD1222 COVID-19 vaccine. Clones were read by immunoSEQ multiplex PCR, and TCRdb kept only the in-frame ones, dropping some. This table has 100,000 to 150,000 clones, over 75% appearing once. The input for sequencing was peripheral blood, taken on day 0 of AZD1222 vaccination. Receptor source: an adult in good health. The CDR3 runs from the conserved cysteine through the conserved F or W. D genes are given only for firm matches. Clone sizes are given selectively: once, few, many, or a class where the clone is expanded.

D	length	size	V	J	DNA	CDR3
-	14	once	TRBV5-1	TRBJ2-7	TGCGCCAGCAGCTTGCCCCAGGGAATTAGCGAGCAGTACTTC	CASSLPQGISEQYF
TRBD2	15	-	TRBV9	TRBJ2-1	TGTGCCAGCAGCGTAGGTCTAGCGGGATACAATGAGCAGTTCTTC	CASSVGLAGYNEQFF
TRBD2	13	-	TRBV19	TRBJ2-1	TGTGCCAGTAGGACCGGGACTACCAATGAGCAGTTCTTC	CASRTGTTNEQFF
TRBD1	15	few	TRBV5-6	TRBJ2-7	TGTGCCAGCAGCTTGGTCGGACAGGGTAGGAAGGGGCAGTACTTC	CASSLVGQGRKGQYF
TRBD1	16	-	TRBV28	TRBJ1-5	TGTGCCAGCAGCCCGAGGGGGGCAGGGGGATATCAGCCCCAGCATTTT	CASSPRGAGGYQPQHF
-	15	-	TRBV28	TRBJ1-6	TGTGCCAGCAGTTTAATTGGGGGGGGCGTTTCACCCCTCCACTTT	CASSLIGGGVSPLHF
-	13	-	TRBV10-3	TRBJ1-1	TGTGCCATCAGTGATTACGGAAAGTCTGAAGCTTTCTTT	CAISDYGKSEAFF
TRBD1	13	-	TRBV28	TRBJ1-2	TGTGCCAGCAGTCGACAGGGGTCCTATGGCTACACCTTC	CASSRQGSYGYTF
-	13	-	TRBV5-4	TRBJ2-7	TGTGCCAGCAGCTCAGGCGGGCAATACGAGCAGTACTTC	CASSSGGQYEQYF
-	15	-	TRBV6-1	TRBJ2-7	TGTGCCAGCAGTGACATGAACACGGGAACGGGTGAGCAGTACTTC	CASSDMNTGTGEQYF